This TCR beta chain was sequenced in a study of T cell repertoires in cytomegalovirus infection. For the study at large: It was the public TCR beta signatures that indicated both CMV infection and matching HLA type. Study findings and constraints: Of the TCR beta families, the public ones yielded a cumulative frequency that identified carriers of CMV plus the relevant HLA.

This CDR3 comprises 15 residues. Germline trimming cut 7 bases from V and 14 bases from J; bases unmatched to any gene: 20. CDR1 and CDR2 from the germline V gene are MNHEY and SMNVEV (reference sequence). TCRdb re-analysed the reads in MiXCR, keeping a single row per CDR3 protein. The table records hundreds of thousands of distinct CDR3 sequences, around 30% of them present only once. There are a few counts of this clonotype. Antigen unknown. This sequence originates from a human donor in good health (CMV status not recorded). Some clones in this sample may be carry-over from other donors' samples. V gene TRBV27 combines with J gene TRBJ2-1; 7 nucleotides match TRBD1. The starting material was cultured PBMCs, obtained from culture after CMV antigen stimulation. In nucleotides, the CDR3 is TGTGCCAGCAAAGGTACGGCAGGGGGTGCCCCCGAGAAGTTCTTC. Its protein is CASKGTAGGAPEKFF.